This T cell receptor (beta chain) was documented in a study of blood T cells in healthy people across ages (dated by TCRdb to about 2015). About the study as a whole: In model experiments, roughly one uniquely barcoded TCR beta cDNA molecule per two T cells was captured by template switching. Four age groups were formed from the donors: young (average about 17 years), middle-aged (approximately 42), aged (roughly 58) and long-lived (about 80). Using the same blood draw, the study looked at two additional independent replicas of 1 million unique cDNA reads for two donors, one aged 18 to 29 and the other aged 80 or older. Age-related changes in TCR beta repertoire diversity were measured in the study by deep sequencing normalized with unique cDNA molecular identifiers. Donors of different ages were randomly distributed across sequencing lanes to avoid experimental bias. Study-level results and caveats: Observed TCR beta diversity correlated strongly with the percentage of naive T cells measured by flow cytometry. Bulk unsorted PBMC profiling prevented conclusive comparison of naive and antigen-experienced compartments. Estimates of total diversity based on one million sequenced T cells were considered lower bounds and underestimates. Observed TCR beta diversity per million T cells fell roughly linearly with age, and a significant reduction was already apparent by age around 39. The CMV infection status of donors was not known, potentially confounding age-related changes in expanded clonotypes. Compared with the aged group, the long-lived group had more naive CD4+ T cells, fewer expanded clones and increased TCR diversity, suggesting age selection.

V is reduced by 2 bases and J by 11 bases, leaving a spacing of 15 bases between them. Reading from cysteine to phenylalanine, the CDR3 counts 13 amino acids. Of all the DNA, just the CDR3 is kept, 39 bases in frame from base 1. The germline V gene gives CDR1 as MNHEY and CDR2 as SVGAGI. Libraries were built with 5' RACE. Data came from an Illumina HiSeq 2500. A second PCR of roughly 6 to 11 cycles was run with a J-beta primer mix and a sample-barcoded 5' primer. Each TCR beta cDNA molecule received a unique molecular identifier from a template-switch 5' adaptor carrying 12 random nucleotides. At least 2.5 million CDR3-containing paired-end reads were obtained from each sample. The Mint cDNA synthesis kit, primed by a TRBC-specific oligonucleotide, was used to synthesize first-strand cDNA from all RNA. After uracil-DNA glycosylase treatment, a first 18-cycle PCR used universal primers M1SS and BC2_uni_R on all cDNA. The original pipeline was this. Each sample was normalized by randomly selecting 1 million high-quality reads, each carrying a distinct molecular identifier. Reads with shared molecular identifiers were discarded instead of being binned into consensus sequences. MiTCR, set to a Q25 quality threshold and the strictest error-elimination algorithm, was used for CDR3 identification, clonotype clustering and error correction. A nonparametric unseen species model using Euler transformation provided a lower-bound estimate of total TCR beta diversity. Starting from the raw public reads, TCRdb applied fastp trimming at Q25, assembled clones with MiXCR and retained in-frame beta chains. For every CDR3 protein sequence, its rows merge into one entry that carries the most common genes and DNA. TCRdb, not the original authors, processed these V and J calls. In all, the sample holds 600,000 to 1,000,000 distinct CDR3 sequences, and roughly 60% of those were seen once. The ten largest account for approximately 20% of the sample.

To note about this clonotype: The antigen this receptor binds is unknown. No base quality values were provided; no much bigger clone lies one nucleotide off.

Donors were 39 systemically healthy Caucasian individuals from Russia aged roughly 6 to 90 years. Each donor gave 8 to 10 milliliters of peripheral blood, drawn into EDTA-treated Vacutainer tubes. PBMCs were isolated by Ficoll-Paque density-gradient centrifugation, with at least 6 million obtained per sample. Total RNA, at least 5 micrograms per sample, was extracted from PBMCs with Trizol reagent. For every donor, flow cytometry on a PBMC aliquot measured the percentage of naive CD45RAhigh/CD27high T cells. Sequencing was performed on blood. This TCR was recovered from a man in his thirties or forties in good health. The sequence is built from TRBV6-5 and TRBJ2-5; matching of 5 bases hints at TRBD2 as the D gene. The CDR3 reads as follows: CASSYESGYVQYF. In nucleotide form, the sequence is TGTGCCAGCAGTTACGAAAGCGGCTACGTGCAGTACTTC.